Detailed here is one TCR beta chain. The sample originates from a study of blood T cell repertoires in COVID-19. Deletions cut 2 bases from V and 5 bases from J, with 15 bases between. Germline CDR1 and CDR2: ENHRY and SYGVKD. The CDR3 sequence is 15 residues long. Profiled with immunoSEQ multiplex PCR; TCRdb holds only in-frame clones, not every one. The sample holds hundreds of thousands of clones, roughly 85% seen once. Sample: peripheral blood. The genes are TRBV10-3 and TRBJ1-1; no clear D. This TCR was recovered from a man in his forties or fifties with active or convalescent COVID-19. CDR3 protein: CAISEETFGRTEAFF. The CDR3 DNA follows: TGTGCCATCAGTGAGGAGACCTTTGGGAGGACTGAAGCTTTCTTT.